These 32 T cell receptor beta chains share one sample of origin, sequenced in a study of CD8 T cells in ankylosing spondylitis. Study-wide results and limits: What appeared characteristic of ankylosing spondylitis blood was a TCR beta motif of fewer than ten highly homologous variants.

MiXCR, run by TCRdb on the 5' RACE reads, gives a single entry per CDR3 protein. The sample has around 770,000 distinct CDR3 sequences; over 9.5% are singletons. The antigens for these receptors are not known. Specimen: blood, either unsorted or a sorted T cell fraction (not recorded which). Receptor source: a male donor with ankylosing spondylitis.

This clonotype was counted ten times or more. This chain connects TRBV7-3 to TRBJ1-2; D call uncertain. In germline, CDR1 is SGHTA, CDR2 FQGTGA. The CDR3 totals 13 residues. The ends were cut back, 5 bases at V and 6 bases at J, with 13 bases in the middle. The CDR3 nucleotides read TGTGCCAGCAGCCTCTCAGGTGACGATGGCTACACCTTC. Translated, it gives CASSLSGDDGYTF.

Ten or more counts support this clonotype. The rearrangement links TRBV12-3 or TRBV12-4 to TRBJ2-7, with TRBD2 as a possible D gene (6 bases). CDR3 length equals 16 residues. V lost 1 base and J lost 1, with 14 bases in between. The CDR3 DNA sequence: TGTGCCAGCAGTTTAGAGGAGGGCTGGACTTCCTACGAGCAGTACTTC. Protein sequence: CASSLEEGWTSYEQYF.

This clonotype was picked up many times. The chain employs TRBV20-1 and TRBJ2-3, with D possibly matching TRBD2 (7 bases). Germline CDR1 and CDR2: DFQATT and SNEGSKA (reference sequence). The CDR3 is 16 residues long. The germline V and J ends were trimmed by 3 bases and 2 bases, with 18 bases remaining between them. The CDR3 nucleotides read TGCAGTGCTAGTTCCTGGGGGGGCGGACCCACAGATACGCAGTATTTT. This gives the protein CSASSWGGGPTDTQYF.

The sample holds many counts of this clonotype. The chain combines TRBV3-1 with TRBJ2-7; D not certain. CDR1 is LGHDT, CDR2 YNNKEL, per germline (reference sequence). There are 14 residues in the CDR3. V was cut by 1 base and J by 0 bases, with 7 bases left in between. The CDR3 DNA reads as TGTGCCAGCAGCCAAGGACGGTCCTCCTACGAGCAGTACTTC. Translating gives CASSQGRSSYEQYF.

This clonotype is a singleton in its sample. The rearrangement joins TRBV5-1 to TRBJ2-3; no clear D gene. Germline V CDR1 and CDR2: SGHRS, YFSETQ. Trimming cost V 5 bases and J 0 bases, with 10 bases left between them. CDR3 length: 14 amino acids. The CDR3 reads CASRKMTSTDTQYF. The CDR3 DNA sequence: TGCGCCAGCAGAAAGATGACTAGCACAGATACGCAGTATTTT.

The V gene is TRBV6-5, the J gene TRBJ2-7; 8 bases match TRBD1. The germline gives CDR1 MNHEY, CDR2 SVGAGI. CDR3 size: 16 residues. After removal of 5 bases from V and 0 bases from J, the junction contained 9 bases not matched to a gene. CDR3 sequence: CASSHRRGRSSYEQYF. The CDR3 nucleotides read TGTGCCAGCAGTCACCGCAGGGGGCGAAGCTCCTACGAGCAGTACTTC.

In this sample, this clonotype turned up a few times. The chain combines TRBV25-1 with TRBJ1-4, with D maybe TRBD1 (5 bases). V gave up 6 bases and J gave up 4 bases, with 12 bases separating them. This CDR3 spans 14 amino acids. The germline V gene has CDR1 MGHDK and CDR2 SYGVNS. CDR3 amino acids: CASRQGQDNEKLFF. As DNA, the CDR3 is TGTGCCAGCAGGCAGGGCCAGGATAATGAAAAACTGTTTTTT.

This rearrangement joins TRBV29-1 to TRBJ1-1, with a weak D call TRBD1 (6 bases). This CDR3 has 11 amino acids. Germline CDR1 reads SQVTM; CDR2 reads ANQGSEA. V lost 5 bases and J lost 4, with 8 bases in between. CDR3 loop: CSVRGGTEAFF. As DNA, the CDR3 is TGCAGCGTTCGAGGGGGCACTGAAGCTTTCTTT. Full variable domain (outside the CDR3, taken from reference TRBV29-1 and TRBJ1-1): SAVISQKPSRDICQRGTSLTIQCQVDSQVTMMFWYRQQPGQSLTLIATANQGSEATYESGFVIDKFPISRPNLTFSTLTVSNMSPEDSSIYLCSVRGGTEAFFGQGTRLTVV.

V and J are TRBV7-3 and TRBJ2-1; D remains unclear. This CDR3 is 13 amino acids long. CDR1 is SGHTA, CDR2 FQGTGA, per germline. V dropped 2 bases and J dropped 7 bases, with 9 bases sitting between them. CDR3 DNA: TGTGCCAGCAGCTTAGGCCACCTAAATGAGCAGTTCTTC. Translation gives CASSLGHLNEQFF.

Turning to this clonotype: This may be a read error, as it is one base from a much larger clone. J is TRBJ2-7 and V is TRBV29-1; 8 nucleotides match TRBD2. Per germline, CDR1 SQVTM and CDR2 ANQGSEA. The junction had 6 bases not matched to a gene; V was cut back by 7 bases and J by 4 bases. The CDR3 is 12 residues long. This chain's CDR3 is CSAGREWYEQYF. The CDR3 nucleotides are TGCAGCGCCGGGAGGGAATGGTACGAGCAGTACTTC.

In its sample, this clonotype was seen many times. This chain joins TRBV7-2 and TRBJ2-2, with 7 bases fitting TRBD2. CDR1 and CDR2 (germline): SGHTA, FQGNSA. CDR3 length: 16 residues. Losses at the gene ends were 2 bases for V and 7 bases for J; bases not matched to a gene: 10. The CDR3 nucleotides are TGTGCCAGCAGCTTAATAGCGGGTGCGGGGAACGGGGAGCTGTTTTTT. Its translation: CASSLIAGAGNGELFF. Full variable domain (remainder filled in from reference TRBV7-2 and TRBJ2-2): GAGVSQSPSNKVTEKGKDVELRCDPISGHTALYWYRQSLGQGLEFLIYFQGNSAPDKSGLPSDRFSAERTGGSVSTLTIQRTQQEDSAVYLCASSLIAGAGNGELFFGEGSRLTVL.

This clonotype was counted between two and nine times. The chain uses TRBV27 and TRBJ1-4, with TRBD1 identical over 7 bases. V dropped 5 bases and J dropped 4; count of bases not matched to a gene: 4. CDR3 size: 14 residues. The germline gives CDR1 MNHEY, CDR2 SMNVEV (reference sequence). The CDR3 region is CASSRTGLNEKLFF. CDR3 sequence (DNA): TGTGCCAGCAGTCGGACAGGCCTTAATGAAAAACTGTTTTTT.

The gene calls are TRBV20-1 and TRBJ2-5; D possibly corresponds to TRBD1 (5 bases). Between the trimmed V and J ends, which lost 1 base and 0 bases, there was a span of 12 bases. The CDR3 loop spans 15 amino acids. Germline CDR1 DFQATT, CDR2 SNEGSKA (reference sequence). CDR3 in amino acids: CSARGPGAHQETQYF. In DNA form, the CDR3 reads TGCAGTGCTAGAGGCCCTGGGGCACACCAAGAGACCCAGTACTTC.

The rearrangement uses TRBV10-3 and TRBJ2-1, with 8 bases identical to TRBD2. CDR1 is ENHRY and CDR2 is SYGVKD in the germline V gene. This CDR3 is built from 14 residues. V was pared by 10 bases and J by 9 bases, with 14 bases of the junction left unmatched. Here the CDR3 DNA reads TGTGCCACCCAGAGTCTAGCGGGTTTAGCTGAGCAGTTCTTC. As protein: CATQSLAGLAEQFF.

This clonotype was counted many times. This chain joins TRBV3-1 and TRBJ1-5; D call uncertain. This CDR3 region has 13 residues. V shed 2 bases and J shed 7 bases, with 9 bases lying between them. CDR1 and CDR2 (germline): LGHDT, YNNKEL (reference sequence). CDR3 DNA: TGTGCCAGCAGCCAATCGAACGGACAGCCCCAGCATTTT. As protein: CASSQSNGQPQHF.

Only a few counts were recorded for this clonotype. This rearrangement joins TRBV12-3 or TRBV12-4 to TRBJ2-3; D remains ambiguous. This CDR3 contains 11 residues. V gave up 6 bases and J gave up 8 bases, with 9 bases separating them. The chain's CDR3 is CASSLPGTQYF. The CDR3 DNA reads as TGTGCCAGCAGCTTGCCCGGTACGCAGTATTTT.

This chain uses TRBV5-1 with TRBJ2-7; D is tentatively TRBD1 or TRBD2 (5 bases each). The CDR3 consists of 17 residues. Trimming took off 4 bases at V and 0 bases at J, with 20 bases between the two ends. Germline assignment: CDR1 SGHRS and CDR2 YFSETQ. The CDR3 nucleotides read TGCGCCAGCAGCATTACTCCCCGGGGAAGGGGCTCCTACGAGCAGTACTTC. It codes for CASSITPRGRGSYEQYF.

V usage is TRBV20-1 and J usage is TRBJ1-4; 9 nucleotides match TRBD1. The ends lost 6 bases at V and 8 bases at J; junction bases unmatched: 10. Germline assignment: CDR1 DFQATT and CDR2 SNEGSKA (reference sequence). This CDR3 comprises 14 residues. CDR3 amino acids: CSALTGQGSEKLFF. The CDR3 nucleotides are TGCAGTGCCCTGACCGGACAGGGGAGCGAAAAACTGTTTTTT.

The chain is built from TRBV20-1 and TRBJ2-7; 14 bases line up with TRBD2. After removal of 4 bases from V and 1 base from J, the junction contained 9 bases not matched to a gene. The germline V gene has CDR1 DFQATT and CDR2 SNEGSKA (reference sequence). The CDR3 is 17 amino acids. The CDR3 sequence is CSATSTSGRARSYEQYF. In DNA form, the CDR3 reads TGCAGTGCTACTTCGACTAGCGGGAGGGCCCGGTCCTACGAGCAGTACTTC.

The V call is TRBV29-1, the J call TRBJ2-1; D unresolved. The CDR3 covers 11 residues. Trimming removed 5 bases at V and 8 bases at J, with 10 bases between. From germline, CDR1 is SQVTM and CDR2 ANQGSEA. The CDR3 region is CSVRLWDEQFF. The DNA of the CDR3 is TGCAGCGTTAGACTCTGGGATGAGCAGTTCTTC.

In its sample, this clonotype was seen a few times. The chain recombines TRBV5-1 with TRBJ2-2; 10 bases fit TRBD2. Trimming cost V 0 bases and J 5 bases; bases outside gene matches: 7. Germline V gene sequence: CDR1 SGHRS, CDR2 YFSETQ. This CDR3 is 17 amino acids long. The CDR3 loop reads CASSLELAGARTGELFF. CDR3 sequence (DNA): TGCGCCAGCAGCTTGGAGCTAGCGGGGGCCAGGACCGGGGAGCTGTTTTTT.

This clonotype was seen many times. The gene calls are TRBV6-2 or TRBV6-3 and TRBJ2-7, with D unresolved. Germline V gene sequence: CDR1 MNHEY, CDR2 SVGEGT. V was trimmed by 2 bases and J by 0 bases, leaving 8 bases between them. The CDR3 loop spans 14 amino acids. CDR3: CASSYPTHSYEQYF. Written as DNA, the CDR3 is TGTGCCAGCAGTTACCCGACACACTCCTACGAGCAGTACTTC.

The chain carries TRBV5-1 and TRBJ2-5, with 7 bases fitting TRBD1. J lost 1 base, V lost 1 base, and 4 bases had no gene match. The germline gives CDR1 SGHRS, CDR2 YFSETQ. The length of the CDR3 is 15 residues. CDR3 in DNA: TGCGCCAGCAGCTTGTGGGGACAGACCCAAGAGACCCAGTACTTC. It translates to CASSLWGQTQETQYF.

The rearrangement links TRBV15 to TRBJ2-1; TRBD2 might be the D (5 bases). The CDR3 loop spans 14 amino acids. Germline V gives CDR1 LNHNV, CDR2 YYDKDF (reference sequence). The V and J ends lost 8 bases and 9 bases respectively, with 20 bases between them. CDR3 nucleotides: TGTGCCACCTGGAAGGCACGAGGGCCACCTGAGCAGTTCTTC. This sequence encodes CATWKARGPPEQFF.

This clonotype was seen a few times. The gene calls are TRBV5-1 and TRBJ1-1; D perhaps matches TRBD1 (6 bases). Per the germline V gene, CDR1 is SGHRS and CDR2 is YFSETQ. The CDR3 covers 14 residues. V lost 4 bases, J lost 5 bases, and 15 bases lay in between. The chain's CDR3 is CASSAAQGGTEAFF. The CDR3 DNA sequence: TGCGCCAGCAGCGCCGCACAGGGAGGAACTGAAGCTTTCTTT.

In its sample, this clonotype was seen many times. V and J are TRBV12-3 or TRBV12-4 and TRBJ1-2; D gene ambiguous. The V end was cut by 8 bases, the J end by 7 bases, with 17 bases between. This CDR3 has 13 residues. The CDR3 DNA sequence: TGTGCCAGCTCGACTCTTATCCAGGCTGGCTACACCTTC. It yields the protein CASSTLIQAGYTF.

This chain connects TRBV20-1 to TRBJ1-5, with no clear D. This CDR3 has 12 residues. Germline CDR1 and CDR2: DFQATT and SNEGSKA (reference sequence). Between the trimmed V and J ends, which lost 6 bases and 3 bases, there was a span of 9 bases. CDR3 nucleotides: TGCAGTGCCATGAGTTTCAATCAGCCCCAGCATTTT. Protein sequence: CSAMSFNQPQHF.

At least ten counts were recorded for this clonotype. The chain uses TRBV20-1 and TRBJ1-3; 8 bases map to TRBD1. Trimming took 0 bases from V and 2 from J; bases not matched to a gene: 3. The germline CDR1 and CDR2 sequences are DFQATT and SNEGSKA (reference sequence). The CDR3 is made up of 15 amino acids. Here the CDR3 reads CSARDRQGTGNTIYF. The CDR3 DNA reads TGCAGTGCTAGAGATCGACAGGGGACTGGAAACACCATATATTTT.

J is TRBJ1-4 and V is TRBV7-9; 7 bases are shared with TRBD1. Germline V gene data show CDR1 as SEHNR and CDR2 as FQNEAQ (reference sequence). The CDR3 runs 15 residues. V gave up 5 bases and J gave up 2 bases; unmatched junction bases: 5. Here the CDR3 reads CASSPQGVTNEKLFF. Here the CDR3 DNA reads TGTGCCAGCAGCCCCCAGGGGGTCACTAATGAAAAACTGTTTTTT. The variable domain in full, with the rest retrieved from reference TRBV7-9 and TRBJ1-4, is DTGVSQNPRHKITKRGQNVTFRCDPISEHNRLYWYRQTLGQGPEFLTYFQNEAQLEKSRLLSDRFSAERPKGSFSTLEIQRTEQGDSAMYLCASSPQGVTNEKLFFGSGTQLSVL.

Many counts were recorded for this clonotype. The chain combines TRBV20-1 with TRBJ2-2; TRBD2 matches at 11 bases. With V trimmed by 6 bases and J by 6 bases, 6 bases remained unmatched. The germline V gene has CDR1 DFQATT and CDR2 SNEGSKA (reference sequence). The CDR3 is 14 residues long. CDR3 region: CSAIAGGPSGELFF. CDR3 in DNA: TGCAGTGCAATAGCGGGAGGGCCATCCGGGGAGCTGTTTTTT.

This clonotype was recorded many times. The chain links TRBV29-1 to TRBJ2-7, with 8 bases fitting TRBD2. CDR1 and CDR2 (germline): SQVTM, ANQGSEA. This CDR3 is 14 amino acids long. J gave up 0 bases and V 6 bases, and 7 bases lay outside the gene matches. The CDR3 here is CSVKGTRSSYEQYF. CDR3 in DNA: TGCAGCGTGAAGGGGACTAGGAGCTCCTACGAGCAGTACTTC.

The table lists this clonotype with many counts. J is TRBJ1-4 and V is TRBV4-3, with TRBD1 identical over 10 bases. J gave up 8 bases and V 3 bases, and 6 bases lay outside the gene matches. This CDR3 comprises 15 residues. Looked up from germline, CDR1 is LGHNA and CDR2 is YSLEER. The CDR3 nucleotides are TGCGCCAGCAGCCAGGAACCGGGACAGGGGGAAAAACTGTTTTTT. It yields the protein CASSQEPGQGEKLFF.